A selection of T cell receptor beta chains follows, all from one sample in a study of cytomegalovirus exposure and HLA in healthy donors. Only in-frame clones appear in the TCRdb table, and some are missing; sequencing was by immunoSEQ multiplex PCR. The sample includes 140,000 or so clones, over 80% of them seen just once. Sequenced: PBMCs. The receptors originated from a woman under 40 in good health and CMV-seronegative. The CDR3 runs from the conserved cysteine through the conserved F or W. A D gene is named only where the DNA matches it firmly. The size entry is marked missing in some rows and otherwise reads once, few, many or a size class.

size | J | length | V | D | CDR3 | DNA
. | TRBJ2-3 | 14 | TRBV5-6 | TRBD2 | CASSLAGGGDTQYF | TGTGCCAGCAGCTTGGCGGGAGGAGGAGATACGCAGTATTTT
. | TRBJ2-2 | 16 | TRBV11-2 | TRBD2 | CASSFPSGGGTGELFF | TGTGCCAGCAGCTTCCCTAGCGGGGGAGGCACCGGGGAGCTGTTTTTT
. | TRBJ2-3 | 16 | TRBV5-1 | . | CASSLEGGSTTDTQYF | TGCGCCAGCAGCTTGGAGGGAGGTTCGACCACAGATACGCAGTATTTT
. | TRBJ2-7 | 14 | TRBV9 | . | CASSVDGRSHEQYF | TGTGCCAGCAGCGTAGATGGCAGGTCCCACGAGCAGTACTTC
. | TRBJ2-2 | 15 | TRBV5-1 | TRBD2 | CASSLTSANTGELFF | TGCGCCAGCAGCTTGACTAGCGCGAACACCGGGGAGCTGTTTTTT
. | TRBJ2-3 | 13 | TRBV30 | TRBD2 | CAWSGGGTDTQYF | TGTGCCTGGAGCGGGGGGGGCACAGATACGCAGTATTTT
. | TRBJ2-1 | 14 | TRBV6-1 | . | CASSEALGAAEQFF | TGTGCCAGCAGTGAAGCGCTTGGGGCGGCTGAGCAGTTCTTC
. | TRBJ2-1 | 20 | TRBV15 | . | CATSPRGWDYAYSAYNEQFF | TGTGCCACCAGCCCAAGGGGGTGGGACTACGCCTATTCGGCCTACAATGAGCAGTTCTTC
. | TRBJ2-1 | 16 | TRBV27 | TRBD2 | CASSGRTSGRVYEQFF | TGTGCCAGCAGTGGAAGGACTAGCGGGAGGGTTTATGAGCAGTTCTTC
. | TRBJ2-2 | 15 | TRBV5-1 | TRBD1 | CASSSTGGQTGELFF | TGCGCCAGCAGCTCGACAGGGGGGCAGACCGGGGAGCTGTTTTTT
. | TRBJ1-6 | 16 | TRBV5-4 | TRBD1 | CASSLGTGMGNSPLHF | TGTGCCAGCAGCCTTGGGACAGGGATGGGTAATTCACCCCTCCACTTT
few | TRBJ2-1 | 14 | TRBV25-1 | TRBD1 | CASSAYNPGQGQFF | TGTGCCAGCAGTGCATATAACCCGGGACAGGGGCAGTTCTTC
. | TRBJ2-5 | 15 | TRBV5-6 | TRBD2 | CASSPNAGGPETQYF | TGTGCCAGCAGCCCTAACGCGGGGGGGCCGGAGACCCAGTACTTC
. | TRBJ2-5 | 16 | TRBV11-3 | TRBD1 | CASSPSGTGGLETQYF | TGTGCCAGCAGCCCGTCCGGGACAGGGGGGCTGGAGACCCAGTACTTC
. | TRBJ2-2 | 14 | TRBV6-1 | TRBD2 | CASSSGGSTGELFF | TGTGCCAGCAGTTCGGGGGGTTCCACCGGGGAGCTGTTTTTT
. | TRBJ1-1 | 14 | TRBV7-8 | TRBD1 | CASSSNRGGTEAFF | TGTGCCAGCAGCTCGAACAGGGGGGGCACTGAAGCTTTCTTT
few | TRBJ2-3 | 14 | TRBV27 | . | CASSLGVSTDTQYF | TGTGCCAGCAGTCTCGGGGTTTCCACAGATACGCAGTATTTT
. | TRBJ1-4 | 15 | TRBV18 | . | CASSPSGATNEKLFF | TGTGCCAGCTCACCCTCGGGGGCAACTAATGAAAAACTGTTTTTT
few | TRBJ2-1 | 17 | TRBV5-1 | TRBD2 | CASSSRATSGRGNEQFF | TGCGCCAGCAGCTCCAGGGCGACTAGCGGGAGAGGAAATGAGCAGTTCTTC
. | TRBJ2-7 | 14 | TRBV5-1 | . | CASSLRRGRVEQYF | TGCGCCAGCAGCTTGCGGCGAGGCAGGGTCGAGCAGTACTTC
. | TRBJ2-7 | 14 | TRBV19 | TRBD1 | CASSYRGPSYEQYF | TGTGCCAGTAGTTACAGGGGCCCCTCCTACGAGCAGTACTTC
. | TRBJ2-2 | 12 | TRBV27 | . | CASSFLSGELFF | TGTGCCAGCAGTTTTCTTTCCGGGGAGCTGTTTTTT
. | TRBJ2-7 | 14 | TRBV12-5 | TRBD1 | CASAPGQGAYEQYF | TGTGCTAGTGCCCCGGGGCAGGGGGCCTACGAGCAGTACTTC
. | TRBJ1-3 | 17 | TRBV5-1 | TRBD1 | CASSMDRPGSGGNTIYF | TGCGCCAGCAGCATGGACAGGCCTGGGTCTGGGGGAAACACCATATATTTT
. | TRBJ1-4 | 15 | TRBV19 | TRBD1 | CASSIYGTGGGKLFF | TGTGCCAGTAGTATATACGGGACAGGGGGTGGAAAACTGTTTTTT
. | TRBJ2-5 | 16 | TRBV7-2 | TRBD2 | CASSSRTSGGEETQYF | TGTGCCAGCAGCTCCCGGACTAGCGGGGGGGAAGAGACCCAGTACTTC
. | TRBJ2-7 | 14 | TRBV6-1 | TRBD1 | CASSAGQTLYEQYF | TGTGCCAGCAGTGCGGGACAGACCTTATACGAGCAGTACTTC
. | TRBJ1-3 | 14 | TRBV6-1 | . | CASSEGGLGNTIYF | TGTGCCAGCAGTGAAGGGGGACTTGGAAACACCATATATTTT
. | TRBJ1-4 | 15 | TRBV27 | . | CASSLSLAGWEKLFF | TGTGCCAGCAGTTTATCGTTGGCAGGGTGGGAAAAACTGTTTTTT
. | TRBJ1-5 | 18 | TRBV6-1 | TRBD1 | CASSAGQGGRFSNQPQHF | TGTGCCAGCAGTGCGGGACAGGGGGGACGGTTTAGCAATCAGCCCCAGCATTTT
. | TRBJ1-1 | 14 | TRBV5-1 | . | CASSLIIADTEAFF | TGCGCCAGCAGCCTAATTATAGCCGACACTGAAGCTTTCTTT